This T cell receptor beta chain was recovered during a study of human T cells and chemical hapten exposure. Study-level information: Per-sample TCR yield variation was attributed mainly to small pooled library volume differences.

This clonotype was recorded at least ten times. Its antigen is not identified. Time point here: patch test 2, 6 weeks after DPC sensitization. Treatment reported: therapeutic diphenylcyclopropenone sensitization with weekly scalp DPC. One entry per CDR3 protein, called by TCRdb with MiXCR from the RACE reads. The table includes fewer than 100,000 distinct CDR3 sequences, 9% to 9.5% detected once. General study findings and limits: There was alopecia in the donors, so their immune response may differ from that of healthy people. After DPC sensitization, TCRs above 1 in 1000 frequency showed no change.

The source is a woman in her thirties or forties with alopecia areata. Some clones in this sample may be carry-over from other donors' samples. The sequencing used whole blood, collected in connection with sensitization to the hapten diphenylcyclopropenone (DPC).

The CDR3 bases are TGTGCCACCAGTGATCCCGGGACAGGGATTACAGATACGCAGTATTTT. Translated, it gives CATSDPGTGITDTQYF. The V call is TRBV24-1, the J call TRBJ2-3, with TRBD1 identical over 9 bases. Germline CDR1 and CDR2: KGHDR and SFDVKD. The CDR3 length is 16 residues. The J segment lost 3 bases and the V segment lost 3 bases, leaving 6 bases of the junction unmatched.